This T cell receptor (beta chain) was recorded in a study of response to subunit inactivated influenza vaccine. Study-level results: Authors suggested each seasonal flu vaccination may recruit only limited numbers of new T cells.

The germline V and J ends were trimmed by 0 bases and 5 bases, with 14 bases remaining between them. Germline assignment: CDR1 SGDLS and CDR2 YYNGEE. The CDR3 runs to 16 residues. TCRdb redid the calling of the RT-PCR reads with MiXCR, one entry per CDR3 protein. The sample holds 550,000 to 800,000 distinct CDR3 sequences, approximately 14% seen once. A note on this clonotype: Its cognate antigen is unknown.

The material sequenced was PBMCs from blood, taken 14 to 15 days before vaccination. The rearrangement uses TRBV9 and TRBJ2-2; perhaps TRBD2 as D (6 bases). The receptor comes from a man aged 50-60 years who received an inactivated influenza vaccine. This CDR3 reads CASSVGGLSYTGELFF. The CDR3 DNA reads as TGTGCCAGCAGCGTAGGGGGACTCTCCTATACCGGGGAGCTGTTTTTT.